The rows below give T cell receptor beta chains drawn from one sample of a study of blood T cell repertoires in COVID-19. The protocol was immunoSEQ multiplex PCR, while the TCRdb copy is restricted to in-frame clones and leaves out a portion. This table has some 300,000 clones, around nine tenths appearing once. Material: PBMCs or T cells enriched from blood (not recorded which). Every receptor here comes from a woman between 45 and 60 years old who had been exposed to COVID-19. CDR3s include the opening cysteine and the closing phenylalanine or tryptophan. The D gene is left open where the match is weak. Clone sizes are given selectively: once, few, many, or a class where the clone is expanded.

D gene	V gene	clone size	J gene	CDR3 protein	CDR3 DNA
TRBD1	TRBV6-5	-	TRBJ1-2	CASTLQGAPLYGYTF	TGTGCCAGCACCCTCCAGGGGGCGCCACTCTATGGCTACACCTTC
TRBD2	TRBV5-1	-	TRBJ2-7	CASSWEGRSSYEQYF	TGCGCCAGCAGCTGGGAGGGGAGAAGCTCCTACGAGCAGTACTTC
-	TRBV7-9	-	TRBJ1-3	CASSLSPRDTSGNTIYF	TGTGCCAGCAGCTTGAGTCCCAGGGATACCTCCGGAAACACCATATATTTT
-	TRBV7-2	-	TRBJ1-2	CASSLRQKQGGLIGYGYTF	TGTGCCAGCAGCTTACGTCAGAAACAGGGTGGCCTAATAGGCTATGGCTACACCTTC
TRBD1	TRBV5-1	-	TRBJ2-3	CASSLPGQGSTDTQYF	TGCGCCAGCAGCTTGCCCGGACAGGGAAGCACAGATACGCAGTATTTT
TRBD1	TRBV6-1	-	TRBJ1-5	CASSERSTGNQPQHF	TGTGCCAGCAGTGAACGTTCGACAGGGAATCAGCCCCAGCATTTT
TRBD1	TRBV28	-	TRBJ1-1	CASSIPTGLVWNTEAFF	TGTGCCAGCAGTATCCCGACAGGGCTGGTATGGAACACTGAAGCTTTCTTT
TRBD2	TRBV28	-	TRBJ2-5	CASSSPTSGGKETQYF	TGTGCCAGCAGTTCTCCTACTAGCGGGGGGAAAGAGACCCAGTACTTC
TRBD1	TRBV11-3	-	TRBJ2-1	CASSLGGRGLTDNEQFF	TGTGCCAGCAGCTTAGGTGGTAGGGGGCTTACCGACAATGAGCAGTTCTTC
-	TRBV5-4	-	TRBJ2-6	CASLQGSGGNSGANVLTF	TGTGCCAGCCTACAGGGGTCGGGCGGGAATTCTGGGGCCAACGTCCTGACTTTC
TRBD1	TRBV28	-	TRBJ2-4	CASSPWGQGEAKNIQYF	TGTGCCAGCAGCCCCTGGGGACAGGGCGAGGCCAAAAACATTCAGTACTTC
-	TRBV5-1	once	TRBJ1-2	CASSSSTATYGYTF	TGCGCCAGCAGCTCATCGACAGCAACCTATGGCTACACCTTC
TRBD1	TRBV2	-	TRBJ1-1	CASRKSTGGHTEAFF	TGTGCCAGCAGGAAAAGTACAGGGGGCCACACTGAAGCTTTCTTT
-	TRBV28	once	TRBJ1-4	CASRRTEVEKLFF	TGTGCCAGCAGGCGTACGGAGGTCGAAAAACTGTTTTTT
-	TRBV19	-	TRBJ1-1	CASSDRTNTEAFF	TGTGCCAGTAGTGACAGGACGAACACTGAAGCTTTCTTT
-	TRBV7-9	-	TRBJ2-3	CASSPRPAYTQYF	TGTGCCAGCAGCCCGCGCCCAGCGTATACGCAGTATTTT
TRBD1	TRBV7-8	-	TRBJ2-1	CASRKGQVLSEQFF	TGTGCCAGCCGAAAGGGACAGGTGCTCAGTGAGCAGTTCTTC
-	TRBV4-2	-	TRBJ2-7	CASSQNSGVGDEQYF	TGTGCCAGCAGCCAGAATAGTGGGGTAGGGGACGAGCAGTACTTC
TRBD1	TRBV4-1	-	TRBJ1-6	CASSERPQGQADNSPLHF	TGCGCCAGCAGCGAACGACCGCAGGGACAGGCGGATAATTCACCCCTCCACTTT
TRBD1	TRBV30	-	TRBJ2-7	CAWSVQGISYEQYF	TGTGCCTGGAGTGTACAGGGGATCTCCTACGAGCAGTACTTC
-	TRBV5-1	-	TRBJ2-5	CASSLGTQLARVETQYF	TGCGCCAGCAGCTTGGGAACTCAACTAGCCCGGGTAGAGACCCAGTACTTC
-	TRBV6-5	once	TRBJ2-7	CASSYTRDSTYEQYF	TGTGCCAGCAGTTACACGCGCGACAGTACCTACGAGCAGTACTTC
-	TRBV20-1	-	TRBJ1-1	CSASLQGRNTEAFF	TGCAGTGCTAGTTTGCAGGGCAGGAACACTGAAGCTTTCTTT
TRBD1	TRBV4-2	-	TRBJ1-5	CASSQESGTGRQPQHF	TGTGCCAGCAGCCAAGAATCCGGGACAGGTAGGCAGCCCCAGCATTTT
TRBD1	TRBV28	once	TRBJ2-7	CASSRDSTYEQYF	TGTGCCAGCAGCAGGGACAGTACCTACGAGCAGTACTTC
-	TRBV7-2	-	TRBJ1-6	CASSFGQNINSPLHF	TGTGCCAGCAGCTTCGGACAGAACATAAATTCACCCCTCCACTTT
-	TRBV5-4	-	TRBJ2-3	CASSWSSSSTDTQYF	TGTGCCAGCAGCTGGAGCAGCTCTAGCACAGATACGCAGTATTTT
TRBD1	TRBV10-3	once	TRBJ1-3	CAIKGQGAENTIYF	TGTGCCATCAAGGGACAGGGGGCGGAAAACACCATATATTTT
-	TRBV9	-	TRBJ2-5	CASSVNVGAETQYF	TGTGCCAGCAGCGTAAATGTGGGGGCCGAGACCCAGTACTTC
-	TRBV7-2	-	TRBJ1-1	CASSPPGSSFPFF	TGTGCCAGCAGCCCCCCTGGCAGTTCTTTCCCTTTCTTT
-	TRBV5-1	-	TRBJ2-7	CASSLGGDPAYEQYF	TGCGCCAGCAGCTTGGGGGGGGATCCTGCCTACGAGCAGTACTTC
TRBD1	TRBV19	-	TRBJ1-2	CASRDRDRGYGYTF	TGTGCCAGTAGAGACCGGGACAGGGGGTATGGCTACACCTTC